A single sample gave rise to the 17 T cell receptor beta chains below, sequenced in a study of blood T cell repertoires in COVID-19. Sequencing was performed with immunoSEQ multiplex PCR; in TCRdb, only in-frame clones are kept and a portion is missing. The repertoire holds roughly 70,000 clones, with 76% as singletons. The sample taken for sequencing was peripheral blood. The receptors stem from a man aged 55 to 70 with COVID-19, enrolled during active disease.

The chain combines TRBV5-1 with TRBJ2-1; 8 bases are shared with TRBD1. The germline gives CDR1 SGHRS, CDR2 YFSETQ. CDR3 length equals 12 residues. V dropped 5 bases and J dropped 8; count of bases not matched to a gene: 3. The CDR3 region is CASSTGGHEQFF. Written as DNA, the CDR3 is TGCGCCAGCAGTACAGGGGGGCATGAGCAGTTCTTC.

The chain links TRBV28 to TRBJ1-5, with 8 positions matching TRBD1. The V gene's germline CDR1 is MDHEN and CDR2 SYDVKM. The CDR3 loop spans 14 amino acids. V trimming: 5 bases; J trimming: 6 bases; junction bases outside the gene matches: 6. This chain's CDR3 is CASSRDRQSQPQHF. In nucleotides, the CDR3 is TGTGCCAGCAGTCGGGACAGGCAATCTCAGCCCCAGCATTTT.

V gene TRBV11-2 combines with J gene TRBJ2-1; TRBD2 aligns across 13 bases. V shed 2 bases, J shed 6 bases, and the junction held 7 bases outside the gene matches. From germline, CDR1 is SGHAT and CDR2 FQNNGV. This CDR3 contains 17 residues. CDR3 sequence reads: CASSLTSGGARGNEQFF. The DNA for the CDR3 is TGTGCCAGCAGCTTAACTAGCGGGGGGGCCAGGGGCAATGAGCAGTTCTTC.

V usage is TRBV10-2 and J usage is TRBJ2-3; TRBD2 matches at 7 bases. There are 15 residues in the CDR3. Germline lookup yields CDR1 WSHSY and CDR2 SAAADI. J gave up 2 bases and V 4 bases, and 6 bases lay outside the gene matches. The CDR3 DNA follows: TGCGCCAGCAGTGGCGGCGGGAGCTACACAGATACGCAGTATTTT. Translating it yields CASSGGGSYTDTQYF.

This chain uses TRBV7-3 with TRBJ1-1, with a possible D match to TRBD1 (5 bases). Germline V gene data show CDR1 as SGHTA and CDR2 as FQGTGA. The CDR3 length is 14 residues. Trimming cost V 5 bases and J 0 bases, with 10 bases left between them. The CDR3 loop reads CASSPGTLNTEAFF. CDR3 coding DNA: TGTGCCAGCAGCCCCGGGACTTTGAACACTGAAGCTTTCTTT.

This clone came up many times. The chain couples TRBV3-1 (or the pseudogene TRBV3-2) to TRBJ2-7, with 7 bases aligning to TRBD2. Per the germline V gene, CDR1 is LGHDT and CDR2 is YNNKEL (reference sequence). The CDR3 runs 15 residues. J was trimmed by 2 bases and V by 3 bases; bases with no gene match: 7. The CDR3 reads CASSHWGGSPYEQYF. The CDR3 nucleotides read TGTGCCAGCAGCCACTGGGGGGGGAGTCCCTACGAGCAGTACTTC.

V gene TRBV5-4 combines with J gene TRBJ2-3; 11 bases agree with TRBD2. The CDR3 consists of 16 residues. J was trimmed by 2 bases and V by 0 bases; bases with no gene match: 2. Germline V gene sequence: CDR1 SGHNT, CDR2 YYREEE (reference sequence). The CDR3 nucleotides read TGTGCCAGCAGCTTGGCTAGCGGGGGGTCCACAGATACGCAGTATTTT. Translation: CASSLASGGSTDTQYF.

Here the CDR3 reads CASSLRRDQPQHF. The CDR3 coding sequence is TGTGCCAGCAGCTTACGAAGAGATCAGCCCCAGCATTTT. This rearrangement joins TRBV7-2 to TRBJ1-5, with unresolved D. This CDR3 is built from 13 residues. The germline gives CDR1 SGHTA, CDR2 FQGNSA. Deletions cut 2 bases from V and 5 bases from J, with 7 bases between.

The chain is built from TRBV7-3 and TRBJ2-3, with 10 bases that match TRBD1. Germline loops: CDR1 SGHTA, CDR2 FQGTGA. Trimming took 5 bases from V and 4 from J; bases not matched to a gene: 3. CDR3 length equals 14 residues. Here the CDR3 DNA reads TGTGCCAGCAGCCAGGACAGGGGGTCAGATACGCAGTATTTT. It specifies CASSQDRGSDTQYF.

The chain employs TRBV19 and TRBJ1-5; D is uncertain. The CDR3 has 13 amino acids. V shed 6 bases and J shed 3 bases, with 9 bases lying between them. Germline V CDR1 and CDR2: LNHDA, SQIVND (reference sequence). This CDR3 is CASRGGLNQPQHF. The DNA for the CDR3 is TGTGCCAGTAGGGGCGGACTCAATCAGCCCCAGCATTTT. Together with reference TRBV19 and TRBJ1-5, the CDR3 gives the full variable domain: DGGITQSPKYLFRKEGQNVTLSCEQNLNHDAMYWYRQDPGQGLRLIYYSQIVNDFQKGDIAEGYSVSREKKESFPLTVTSAQKNPTAFYLCASRGGLNQPQHFGDGTRLSIL.

The rearrangement joins TRBV28 to TRBJ1-2; 7 bases line up with TRBD1. V lost 6 bases, J lost 4 bases, and 11 bases stayed unmatched. The CDR3 length is 15 residues. The germline V gene encodes CDR1 MDHEN and CDR2 SYDVKM. The chain's CDR3 is CASSSTGTYGYGYTF. CDR3 coding DNA: TGTGCCAGCAGCTCGACAGGGACATACGGCTATGGCTACACCTTC.

This clone has at least ten counts. V is TRBV19 and J is TRBJ1-5; possibly TRBD1 for D (6 bases). Per the germline V gene, CDR1 is LNHDA and CDR2 is SQIVND (reference sequence). This CDR3 has 13 residues. Trimming shortened V by 7 bases and J by 7 bases, and 14 bases separated the two germline ends. The CDR3 protein is CASNLQGDQPQHF. CDR3 coding DNA: TGTGCCAGTAACCTACAGGGAGACCAGCCCCAGCATTTT.

The rearrangement uses TRBV5-5 and TRBJ1-2; D gene unclear. The CDR3 has 15 amino acids. CDR1 is SGHKS and CDR2 is YYEKEE in the germline V gene (reference sequence). The ends were cut back, 1 base at V and 8 bases at J, with 18 bases in the middle. For the CDR3, the DNA is TGTGCCAGCAGCTTGAGCGGAACCCACCTTCGGGGCTACACCTTC. Translated, it gives CASSLSGTHLRGYTF.

A few counts support this clone. The chain uses TRBV19 and TRBJ1-1; 7 bases are shared with TRBD1. Germline V gene lookup returns CDR1 LNHDA and CDR2 SQIVND (reference sequence). The V and J ends lost 10 bases and 4 bases, in that order; junction bases with no gene match: 12. The CDR3 length is 14 residues. The CDR3 region is CATSTGWDSTEAFF. The CDR3 DNA follows: TGTGCCACTTCGACAGGGTGGGATAGCACTGAAGCTTTCTTT.

CDR3 sequence: CASSLETGGPYEQYF. CDR3 bases: TGTGCCAGCAGCTTGGAGACAGGGGGACCCTACGAGCAGTACTTC. V and J are TRBV11-2 and TRBJ2-7; 9 bases match TRBD1. This CDR3 is 15 amino acids long. Germline CDR1 and CDR2: SGHAT and FQNNGV. V gave up 3 bases and J gave up 2 bases; unmatched junction bases: 5.

This clone has just a few counts. CDR3 region: CASSRPRGRKRETQYF. The CDR3 nucleotides are TGTGCCAGCAGCAGGCCCCGGGGGAGGAAAAGAGAGACCCAGTACTTC. J is TRBJ2-5 and V is TRBV11-2; the D gene is possibly TRBD2 (6 bases). V was cut by 5 bases and J by 4 bases, with 20 bases left in between. This CDR3 spans 16 amino acids. Germline CDR1 SGHAT, CDR2 FQNNGV.

The chain joins TRBV6-5 to TRBJ1-3, with D hard to call. Germline CDR1 reads MNHEY; CDR2 reads SVGAGI. This CDR3 spans 14 amino acids. The V and J ends lost 6 bases and 0 bases respectively, with 9 bases between them. CDR3 in amino acids: CASSAGFSGNTIYF. CDR3 in DNA: TGTGCCAGCAGCGCAGGTTTCTCTGGAAACACCATATATTTT.